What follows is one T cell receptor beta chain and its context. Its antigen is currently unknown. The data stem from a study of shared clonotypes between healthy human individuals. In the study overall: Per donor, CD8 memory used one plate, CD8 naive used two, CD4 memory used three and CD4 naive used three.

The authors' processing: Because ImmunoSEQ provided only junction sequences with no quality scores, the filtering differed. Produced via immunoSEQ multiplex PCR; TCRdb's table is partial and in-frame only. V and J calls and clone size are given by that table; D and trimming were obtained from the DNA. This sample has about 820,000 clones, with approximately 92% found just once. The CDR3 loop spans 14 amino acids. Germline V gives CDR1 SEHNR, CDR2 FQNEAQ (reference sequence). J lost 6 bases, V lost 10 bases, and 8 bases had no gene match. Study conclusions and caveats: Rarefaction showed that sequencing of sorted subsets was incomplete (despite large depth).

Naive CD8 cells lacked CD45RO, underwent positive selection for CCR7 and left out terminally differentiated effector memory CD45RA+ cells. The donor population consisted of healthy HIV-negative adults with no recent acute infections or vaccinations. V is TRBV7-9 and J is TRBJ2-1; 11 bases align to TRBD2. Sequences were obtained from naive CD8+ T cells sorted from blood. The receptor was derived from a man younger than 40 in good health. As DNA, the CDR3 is TGTGCCACTCAGGGACTAGCGGTTTCCAATGAGCAGTTCTTC. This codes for CATQGLAVSNEQFF.